The source of this T cell receptor beta chain is a study of cytomegalovirus exposure and HLA in healthy donors. Overall study findings and caveats: Diagnosis of cytomegalovirus status made by the classifier reportedly showed high specificity and sensitivity.

Data came from immunoSEQ multiplex PCR; TCRdb stores just in-frame clones and leaves some out. This sample yields about 78,000 clones, of which almost 97% are seen a single time; less than 2% belongs to the top ten. The CDR3 totals 15 residues. CDR1 is LNHNV, CDR2 YYDKDF, per germline (reference sequence). The V gene end was trimmed by 5 bases and the J gene end by 9 bases; junction bases not matched to a gene: 14. Concerning this clone: Its target is not known.

This TCR was recovered from a young man in good health and CMV-seropositive. The gene calls are TRBV15 and TRBJ2-3; 7 nucleotides match TRBD2. Sequenced material: PBMCs. CDR3 amino acids: CATSGGGLRFVTQYF. CDR3 nucleotides: TGTGCCACCAGCGGCGGGGGACTACGATTCGTCACGCAGTATTTT. Combining the CDR3 with reference TRBV15 and TRBJ2-3 gives the whole variable domain DAMVIQNPRYQVTQFGKPVTLSCSQTLNHNVMYWYQQKSSQAPKLLFHYYDKDFNNEADTPDNFQSRRPNTSFCFLDIRSPGLGDTAMYLCATSGGGLRFVTQYFGPGTRLTVL.